This T cell receptor (beta chain) was identified in a study of PD-L1 blockade in urothelial cancer. Background on the study: Samples of blood were analyzed 3 weeks (second dose) and 6 weeks after treatment start.

Trimming stripped 4 bases from V and 6 bases from J, with 25 bases between. CDR1 and CDR2 from the germline V gene are SNHLY and FYNNEI. The CDR3 is 17 residues long. Clones were sequenced by immunoSEQ multiplex PCR, and TCRdb holds only the in-frame ones, with some missing. The table lists around 110,000 clones, roughly 90% of them singletons. The time point was: peripheral blood 6 weeks after treatment start. This clone has just one count. This rearrangement joins TRBV2 to TRBJ2-7, with a weak D call TRBD2 (6 bases). The specimen was PBMCs, collected around atezolizumab (anti-PD-L1) treatment. The receptor was derived from a man in his fifties or sixties with urothelial cancer. The CDR3 bases are TGTGCCAGCAGTGCCCGAAGGGACTCGCCTTGGGATGTCGAGCAGTACTTC. As protein: CASSARRDSPWDVEQYF.